These 23 T cell receptor beta chains were sequenced from one sample in a study of T cells in Graves' hyperthyroidism and ophthalmopathy. Amplification of TCR beta CDR3 regions was performed using RNA transcripts as template. In the first-round RT-PCR of the TCR CDR3, the HTBI primer set was used. From the multiplex PCR reads, TCRdb called clonotypes with MiXCR, one entry per CDR3 protein. The table records around 200,000 distinct CDR3 sequences, about 15% of them present only once. The sample was blood. The receptors derive from a woman aged 50 to 60 with Graves' hyperthyroidism.

This clonotype was detected ten times or more. This chain connects TRBV20-1 to TRBJ1-1, with D perhaps TRBD1 (6 bases). Germline lookup yields CDR1 DFQATT and CDR2 SNEGSKA (reference sequence). This CDR3 comprises 14 residues. For the CDR3, the DNA is TGCAGGCCGTGGGGGGGGGCAATGAACACTGAAGCTTTCTTT. This sequence encodes CRPWGGAMNTEAFF.

The rearrangement uses TRBV11-1 and TRBJ2-5; D gene ambiguous. The CDR3 spans 14 residues. Germline V gene lookup returns CDR1 SGHAT and CDR2 FQDESV (reference sequence). V was clipped by 1 base and J by 5 bases, with 11 bases between them. The CDR3 protein is CASSLEGPQETQYF. CDR3 bases: TGTGCCAGCAGCTTAGAGGGCCCGCAGGAGACCCAGTACTTC. Full variable domain (outside the CDR3, taken from reference TRBV11-1 and TRBJ2-5): EAEVAQSPRYKITEKSQAVAFWCDPISGHATLYWYRQILGQGPELLVQFQDESVVDDSQLPKDRFSAERLKGVDSTLKIQPAELGDSAMYLCASSLEGPQETQYFGPGTRLLVL.

This clonotype appeared many times. The rearrangement joins TRBV7-9 to TRBJ2-1; D remains ambiguous. Germline loops: CDR1 SEHNR, CDR2 FQNEAQ (reference sequence). V lost 5 bases and J lost 0, with 29 bases in between. The CDR3 length is 21 residues. The CDR3 is CASSPPPPGRPGRSSYNEQFF. The DNA of the CDR3 is TGTGCCAGCAGCCCGCCGCCGCCTGGCAGACCAGGAAGGAGCTCCTACAATGAGCAGTTCTTC. Full variable domain (remainder filled in from reference TRBV7-9 and TRBJ2-1): DTGVSQNPRHKITKRGQNVTFRCDPISEHNRLYWYRQTLGQGPEFLTYFQNEAQLEKSRLLSDRFSAERPKGSFSTLEIQRTEQGDSAMYLCASSPPPPGRPGRSSYNEQFFGPGTRLTVL.

This clonotype was observed many times. CDR3 sequence reads: CASSLGKPEKLFF. CDR3 nucleotide sequence: TGTGCCAGCAGCTTAGGAAAGCCGGAAAAACTGTTTTTT. The chain combines TRBV7-9 with TRBJ1-4; D is ambiguous. The germline V gene has CDR1 SEHNR and CDR2 FQNEAQ (reference sequence). This CDR3 spans 13 amino acids. V was shortened by 1 base and J by 8 bases, with 8 bases between the two germline ends.

A few counts support this clonotype. This chain connects TRBV6-5 to TRBJ2-7; a weak D match, TRBD1 (6 bases). V was pared by 0 bases and J by 2 bases, with 14 bases between. The germline gives CDR1 MNHEY, CDR2 SVGAGI. CDR3 length: 16 amino acids. CDR3 coding DNA: TGTGCCAGCAGTTACTCGAGCTCAGGGGTACCCTACGAGCAGTACTTC. This encodes CASSYSSSGVPYEQYF.

This clonotype was picked up many times. The chain combines TRBV24-1 with TRBJ1-5, with unresolved D. This CDR3 has 13 amino acids. Trimming pared 4 bases from V and 5 bases from J, leaving 8 bases between. Germline CDR1 and CDR2: KGHDR and SFDVKD. CDR3 region: CATSDIEDQPQHF. The CDR3 DNA sequence: TGTGCCACCAGTGACATTGAGGATCAGCCCCAGCATTTT.

This clonotype appeared many times. V and J are TRBV6-1 and TRBJ2-5; 10 bases fit TRBD1. V was clipped by 6 bases and J by 1 base; unmatched bases: 5. CDR1 is MNHNS and CDR2 is SASEGT in the germline V gene. The CDR3 is 15 amino acids. The CDR3 DNA reads TGTGCCAGCAGAAGCCGGGACAGGGGCCAAGAGACCCAGTACTTC. Translated: CASRSRDRGQETQYF.

The J gene is TRBJ2-2, the V gene TRBV12-3 or TRBV12-4, with 7 positions matching TRBD1. The length of the CDR3 is 14 residues. The trim removed 5 bases at V and 6 bases at J, leaving 6 bases unmatched. The chain's CDR3 is CASSTPGTAGELFF. The DNA of the CDR3 is TGTGCCAGCAGTACGCCCGGGACAGCCGGGGAGCTGTTTTTT.

V usage is TRBV11-2 and J usage is TRBJ2-2; possible D gene TRBD2, 6 bases. Trimming shortened V by 6 bases and J by 5 bases, and 13 bases separated the two germline ends. The CDR3 totals 14 residues. CDR1 is SGHAT and CDR2 is FQNNGV in the germline V gene. CDR3 sequence (DNA): TGTGCCAGCAGAACTACTAGCTCGACCGGGGAGCTGTTTTTT. Protein product: CASRTTSSTGELFF.

V is TRBV4-2 and J is TRBJ1-4, with D perhaps matching TRBD1 (5 bases). This CDR3 is built from 16 residues. Per germline, CDR1 LGHNA and CDR2 YNFKEQ. V dropped 0 bases and J dropped 2 bases, with 10 bases sitting between them. The CDR3 loop reads CASSQEFRATNEKLFF. The CDR3 DNA is TGTGCCAGCAGCCAAGAATTCAGGGCGACTAATGAAAAACTGTTTTTT.

V usage is TRBV4-2 and J usage is TRBJ1-3, with TRBD1 identical over 7 bases. With V trimmed by 2 bases and J by 2 bases, 9 bases remained unmatched. The CDR3 contains 17 residues. Germline values: CDR1 LGHNA, CDR2 YNFKEQ. DNA of the CDR3: TGTGCCAGCAGCCAACGGACAGGAAGCCCCACTGGAAACACCATATATTTT. Residues: CASSQRTGSPTGNTIYF.

There are many counts of this clonotype. V usage is TRBV28 and J usage is TRBJ2-3; no clear D. The CDR3 spans 16 residues. Germline assignment: CDR1 MDHEN and CDR2 SYDVKM. V was pared by 5 bases and J by 6 bases, with 21 bases between. The CDR3 reads CASSRTAQFSRDTQYF. For the CDR3, the DNA is TGTGCCAGCAGTCGCACGGCTCAGTTTTCGAGGGATACGCAGTATTTT.

The V and J genes are TRBV28 and TRBJ2-5, with TRBD2 matching 7 bases. V was clipped by 10 bases and J by 5 bases; unmatched bases: 22. Looked up from germline, CDR1 is MDHEN and CDR2 is SYDVKM. This CDR3 spans 17 amino acids. This CDR3 reads CATERPGRSMGGETQYF. The CDR3 DNA is TGTGCCACCGAGCGGCCGGGACGTTCGATGGGGGGGGAGACCCAGTACTTC.

The J gene is TRBJ1-2, the V gene TRBV5-6; 8 bases align to TRBD1. The germline V gene encodes CDR1 SGHDT and CDR2 YYEEEE. This CDR3 has 16 amino acids. Unmatched junction bases numbered 6, after V lost 0 bases and J lost 2 bases. The DNA of the CDR3 is TGTGCCAGCAGCTTGGCGGCCAGGGGGCACAACTATGGCTACACCTTC. It encodes CASSLAARGHNYGYTF.

This clonotype appeared a few times. V and J are TRBV7-9 and TRBJ2-3, with D possibly matching TRBD1 (7 bases). This CDR3 is 17 amino acids long. V was trimmed by 2 bases and J by 1 base, leaving 16 bases between them. Germline V CDR1 and CDR2: SEHNR, FQNEAQ (reference sequence). As DNA, the CDR3 is TGTGCCAGCAGCTTAATGCCAGGGGGGCGTCGCACAGATACGCAGTATTTT. Encoded protein: CASSLMPGGRRTDTQYF.

This clonotype was picked up many times. The chain has TRBV12-3 or TRBV12-4 and TRBJ1-1; TRBD1 aligns across 7 bases. The CDR3 has 14 residues. The trim removed 6 bases at V and 1 base at J, leaving 5 bases unmatched. The CDR3 DNA reads as TGTGCCAGCAGGGACAGGACGCAGAACACTGAAGCTTTCTTT. It is translated as CASRDRTQNTEAFF.

The rearrangement uses TRBV18 and TRBJ2-2; weak D call: TRBD1 (5 bases). V was shortened by 3 bases and J by 5 bases, with 7 bases between the two germline ends. This CDR3 has 13 residues. CDR1 is KGHSH, CDR2 LQKENI, per germline. CDR3 region: CASSPGQTGELFF. CDR3 bases: TGTGCCAGCTCACCGGGGCAGACCGGGGAGCTGTTTTTT.

This clonotype was seen a single time. V usage is TRBV15 and J usage is TRBJ2-3, with TRBD1 identical over 9 bases. Germline CDR1 and CDR2: LNHNV and YYDKDF (reference sequence). V lost 3 bases, J lost 6 bases, and 10 bases stayed unmatched. The CDR3 has 16 amino acids. In DNA, the CDR3 is TGTGCCACCAGCAGCCCACCGGGACAGGGTTCCGATACGCAGTATTTT. Protein product: CATSSPPGQGSDTQYF.

This clonotype was counted only a few times. This chain uses TRBV4-3 with TRBJ2-2; 10 bases match TRBD1. Trimming removed 4 bases from V and 7 bases from J; junction bases left unmatched: 3. This CDR3 comprises 14 residues. Germline assignment: CDR1 LGHNA and CDR2 YSLEER. CDR3 coding DNA: TGCGCCAGCAGCCCCGGGACAGGGGTCGGGGAGCTGTTTTTT. Its protein product is CASSPGTGVGELFF.

This clonotype was found a few times. The chain combines TRBV9 with TRBJ1-5; D is undetermined. The V end lost 0 bases, the J end lost 4 bases, and 11 bases lay between the germline ends. Looked up from germline, CDR1 is SGDLS and CDR2 is YYNGEE. The CDR3 totals 15 residues. DNA of the CDR3: TGTGCCAGCAGCGTAGGGCCCGCAGTAAATCAGCCCCAGCATTTT. Translating gives CASSVGPAVNQPQHF.

V gene TRBV29-1 combines with J gene TRBJ1-2, with D maybe TRBD1 (5 bases). CDR3 length equals 16 residues. V lost 3 bases to trimming and J lost 0 bases, with 17 bases between them. Germline CDR1 SQVTM, CDR2 ANQGSEA. The CDR3 region has the DNA TGCAGCGTTGATTCGCCAGGGCGAAACTCTAACTATGGCTACACCTTC. Translated, it gives CSVDSPGRNSNYGYTF.

Details on this clonotype: Since a much larger clone is just one base distant, this may be a read error. The rearrangement joins TRBV19 to TRBJ1-5, with 7 nucleotides matching TRBD1. Germline V gives CDR1 LNHDA, CDR2 SQIVND (reference sequence). CDR3 length: 15 residues. In DNA form, the CDR3 reads TGTGGCAGTAGTATCCCGACAGGGTTCAATCAGCCCCAGCATTTT. The encoded protein is CGSSIPTGFNQPQHF.

CDR3 DNA sequence: TGCAGTGCTAGGGACGACAGGGGCGATAATGGAAACACCATATATTTT. As protein: CSARDDRGDNGNTIYF. The chain combines TRBV20-1 with TRBJ1-3; TRBD1 matches 8 bases. The germline CDR1 and CDR2 sequences are DFQATT and SNEGSKA (reference sequence). This CDR3 spans 16 amino acids. Trimming at V came to 3 bases and at J to 3 bases, leaving 10 bases not matched to a gene.